The T cell receptor (beta chain) under discussion was sequenced for a study of Graves' ophthalmopathy and Graves' hyperthyroidism. This clonotype was counted many times. Amplification from RNA transcripts yielded the TCR beta CDR3 regions. HTBI primers were employed in first-round RT-PCR, then a second-round multiplex PCR followed. TCRdb re-derived calls from the multiplex PCR reads in MiXCR, one entry per CDR3 protein. Found here are over a million distinct CDR3 sequences, approximately 35% of them singletons; the top ten hold 11%. The CDR3 has 15 amino acids. The V end was cut by 3 bases, the J end by 0 bases, with 9 bases between. CDR1 and CDR2 (germline): ENHRY, SYGVKD.

The V call is TRBV10-3, the J call TRBJ1-5; tentative D call: TRBD1 (6 bases). This sequence originates from an adult man with Graves' hyperthyroidism. The sequenced sample was peripheral blood or thyroid tissue (not recorded which). CDR3 DNA: TGTGCCATCAGTGACGGACAGCTTAGCAATCAGCCCCAGCATTTT. Residues: CAISDGQLSNQPQHF.